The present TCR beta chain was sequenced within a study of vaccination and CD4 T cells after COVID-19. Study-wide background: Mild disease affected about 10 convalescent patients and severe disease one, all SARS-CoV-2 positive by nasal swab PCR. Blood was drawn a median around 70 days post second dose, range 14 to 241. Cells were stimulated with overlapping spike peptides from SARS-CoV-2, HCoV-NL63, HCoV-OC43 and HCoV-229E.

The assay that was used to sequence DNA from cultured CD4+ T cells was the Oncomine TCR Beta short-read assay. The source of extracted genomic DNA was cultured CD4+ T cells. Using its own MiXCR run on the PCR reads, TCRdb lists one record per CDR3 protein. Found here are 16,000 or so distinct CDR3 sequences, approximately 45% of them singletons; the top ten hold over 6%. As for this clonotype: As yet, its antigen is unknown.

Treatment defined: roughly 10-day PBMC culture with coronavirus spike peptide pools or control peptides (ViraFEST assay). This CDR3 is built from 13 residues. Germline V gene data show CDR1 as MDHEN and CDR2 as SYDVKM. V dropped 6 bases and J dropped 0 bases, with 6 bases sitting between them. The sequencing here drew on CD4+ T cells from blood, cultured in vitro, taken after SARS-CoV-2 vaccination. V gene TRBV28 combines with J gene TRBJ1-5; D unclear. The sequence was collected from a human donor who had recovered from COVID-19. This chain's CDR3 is CASSQDSNQPQHF. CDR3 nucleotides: TGTGCCAGCAGCCAGGATAGCAATCAGCCCCAGCATTTT.